Here is one T cell receptor beta chain with its context. The sample is drawn from a study of blood T cell repertoires in COVID-19. At the level of the study: Spain, Italy and the United States supplied samples that represented acute and convalescent COVID-19. Sample material is recorded as cDNA or gDNA derived from T cells, B-cell-depleted T cells, or PBMCs.

How the authors handled the data: Amplification of reference gene primers was used by the study to estimate nucleated cell counts. Measured with immunoSEQ multiplex PCR; TCRdb has only the in-frame clones, and not every one. That table gives V, J and clone size, and the DNA gave D and trimming. The table records approximately 100,000 clones, 87% of them present only once. Germline-derived CDR1 and CDR2 are WNHNN and SYGVQD (reference sequence). Between the trimmed V and J ends, which lost 7 bases and 6 bases, there was a span of 9 bases. The CDR3 length is 11 residues. The chain employs TRBV10-1 and TRBJ1-2; D might be TRBD1 (5 bases). The sequenced sample was peripheral blood. This TCR derives from a man aged 45-65 years in a cohort sampled during active COVID-19. In DNA form, the CDR3 reads TGCGCCAGCAACCGGGGGGATGGCTACACCTTC. Protein sequence: CASNRGDGYTF.